The 8 T cell receptor beta chains reported below all come from one sample, sequenced in a study of T cells after yellow fever vaccination. TCRdb analysed the 5' RACE reads with MiXCR anew, one entry per CDR3 protein. The sample has about 94,000 distinct CDR3 sequences; under 9% are singletons. Specimen: CD8+ T cells not binding an NS4B(214-222) dextramer, sorted from PBMCs, collected less than 16 days after the first yellow fever vaccination. The receptor source for this set is a man younger than 30 who received the YFV17D yellow fever vaccine.

The chain joins TRBV29-1 to TRBJ1-2, with D maybe TRBD1 (5 bases). CDR1 and CDR2 from the germline V gene are SQVTM and ANQGSEA. The CDR3 length is 11 residues. Trimming removed 3 bases from V and 5 bases from J, with 7 bases in between. Written as DNA, the CDR3 is TGCAGCGTTGATGGGGGGTATGGCTACACCTTC. Amino acid sequence: CSVDGGYGYTF.

This clonotype appeared many times. The rearrangement uses TRBV7-9 and TRBJ2-1; tentative D call: TRBD1 (5 bases). Germline lookup yields CDR1 SEHNR and CDR2 FQNEAQ (reference sequence). Between the trimmed V and J ends, which lost 8 bases and 2 bases, there was a span of 13 bases. The CDR3 runs to 14 residues. CDR3 protein: CASSWGATYNEQFF. The CDR3 DNA sequence: TGTGCCAGCTCCTGGGGCGCTACCTACAATGAGCAGTTCTTC.

This clonotype was counted only a few times. V and J are TRBV28 and TRBJ2-5; D is perhaps TRBD1 (6 bases). The CDR3 covers 19 residues. CDR1 and CDR2 from the germline V gene are MDHEN and SYDVKM. The V end lost 2 bases, the J end lost 2 bases, and 24 bases lay between the germline ends. CDR3 bases: TGTGCCAGCAGTTTAGGCCTGGGGGCGATTAATCCGAGTCAAGAGACCCAGTACTTC. Its translation: CASSLGLGAINPSQETQYF.

The rearrangement uses TRBV6-5 and TRBJ2-1; 8 nucleotides agree with TRBD2. Germline CDR1 reads MNHEY; CDR2 reads SVGAGI. The CDR3 sequence is 17 residues long. V shed 0 bases, J shed 4 bases, and the junction held 8 bases outside the gene matches. CDR3 coding DNA: TGTGCCAGCAGTTACTCGAGACCCGGGGGGGAATACAATGAGCAGTTCTTC. It translates to CASSYSRPGGEYNEQFF.

This clonotype was seen ten or more times. The chain links TRBV15 to TRBJ2-1, with TRBD2 identical over 7 bases. The ends lost 5 bases at V and 3 bases at J; junction bases unmatched: 7. Germline assignment: CDR1 LNHNV and CDR2 YYDKDF (reference sequence). The CDR3 has 15 amino acids. CDR3 region: CATSARTSDYNEQFF. The CDR3 nucleotides are TGTGCCACCAGCGCCCGGACTAGTGACTACAATGAGCAGTTCTTC.

This clonotype occurred a few times. Here the CDR3 DNA reads TGTGCCAGCAGCTTGGCCCCGGGATTCGGGGGTCAGCCCCAGCATTTT. Translated, it gives CASSLAPGFGGQPQHF. The rearrangement joins TRBV5-5 to TRBJ1-5, with a possible D match to TRBD1 (5 bases). The V gene lost 0 bases and the J gene lost 6 bases, with 16 bases spanning the gap. This CDR3 region has 16 residues. Germline V gene lookup returns CDR1 SGHKS and CDR2 YYEKEE (reference sequence).

This clonotype was recorded at least ten times. This chain uses TRBV4-3 with TRBJ2-1; D may be TRBD2 (7 bases). V was pared by 0 bases and J by 8 bases, with 23 bases between. This CDR3 has 18 amino acids. CDR1 is LGHNA, CDR2 YSLEER, per germline. The CDR3 is CASSQDSYGGGPRDEQFF. The DNA for the CDR3 is TGCGCCAGCAGCCAAGATAGTTATGGGGGGGGGCCTCGGGATGAGCAGTTCTTC.

A few counts support this clonotype. This chain links TRBV5-5 with TRBJ2-1, with 8 bases fitting TRBD1. V was pared by 5 bases and J by 0 bases, with 13 bases of the junction left unmatched. CDR3 length equals 18 residues. Germline V gene sequence: CDR1 SGHKS, CDR2 YYEKEE (reference sequence). The CDR3 region is CASRPRDRTFYSYNEQFF. Here the CDR3 DNA reads TGTGCCAGCAGGCCTCGGGACAGGACCTTCTACTCCTACAATGAGCAGTTCTTC.